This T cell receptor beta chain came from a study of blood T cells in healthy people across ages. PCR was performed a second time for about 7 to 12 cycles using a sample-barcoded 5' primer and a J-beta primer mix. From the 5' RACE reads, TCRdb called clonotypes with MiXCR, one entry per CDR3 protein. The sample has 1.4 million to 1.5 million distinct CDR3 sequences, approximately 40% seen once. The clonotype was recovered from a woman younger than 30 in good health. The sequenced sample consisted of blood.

The CDR3 bases are TGCGCCAGCAGCCAAGAAGGACAGGGGGCAGGCGGGGAGCTGTTTTTT. As protein: CASSQEGQGAGGELFF. The gene calls are TRBV4-1 and TRBJ2-2, with 11 bases lining up with TRBD1. J lost 7 bases, V lost 0 bases, and 4 bases had no gene match. The CDR3 has 16 residues. Germline V gene lookup returns CDR1 MGHRA and CDR2 YSYEKL.